A single sample is the source of the 30 T cell receptor beta chains below, sequenced in a study of blood T cell repertoires in COVID-19. Repertoires were generated with immunoSEQ multiplex PCR, while TCRdb's copy carries only in-frame clones and drops some. This sample carries about 52,000 clones, nearly 90% of them seen once, and the ten largest clones take approximately 10%. Sequenced material: peripheral blood. The receptors come from a man aged 80 or over with active or convalescent COVID-19.

The chain couples TRBV11-3 to TRBJ2-3; TRBD2 matches at 10 bases. This CDR3 region has 16 residues. Trimming took 3 bases from V and 2 from J; bases not matched to a gene: 5. Germline V lookup: CDR1 SGHNT, CDR2 YENEEA. The CDR3 region has the DNA TGTGCCAGCAGCTTTCGAGGGACTAGCGACACAGATACGCAGTATTTT. Its translation: CASSFRGTSDTDTQYF.

Written as DNA, the CDR3 is TGTGCCAGCAGCCGGCGGGGGAACGACTACAATGAGCAGTTCTTC. Translation: CASSRRGNDYNEQFF. V gene TRBV3-1 (or the pseudogene TRBV3-2) combines with J gene TRBJ2-1; TRBD2 agrees at 7 bases. The germline V gene has CDR1 LGHDT and CDR2 YNNKEL (reference sequence). This CDR3 contains 15 residues. The ends lost 4 bases at V and 3 bases at J; junction bases unmatched: 6.

This clone appeared a few times. The chain uses TRBV4-3 and TRBJ2-7; 8 bases line up with TRBD2. The CDR3 contains 14 residues. Germline assignment: CDR1 LGHNA and CDR2 YSLEER. The V segment lost 4 bases and the J segment 3 bases; nucleotides outside the gene matches: 5. The CDR3: CASSPRTSSYEQYF. The CDR3 DNA sequence: TGCGCCAGCAGCCCAAGGACTAGCAGCTACGAGCAGTACTTC.

V gene TRBV6-5 combines with J gene TRBJ1-4; a possible D gene is TRBD1 (5 bases). From germline, CDR1 is MNHEY and CDR2 SVGAGI. The ends were cut back, 0 bases at V and 4 bases at J, with 9 bases in the middle. There are 15 residues in the CDR3. In DNA form, the CDR3 reads TGTGCCAGCAGTTACTCGGGGCCCCGTAATGAAAAACTGTTTTTT. This translates into CASSYSGPRNEKLFF.

This clone was seen a few times. This chain uses TRBV10-2 with TRBJ2-2, with unresolved D. Germline V gene lookup returns CDR1 WSHSY and CDR2 SAAADI. This CDR3 contains 13 residues. The V end was cut by 7 bases, the J end by 3 bases, with 9 bases between. This CDR3 is CASTRIYTGELFF. CDR3 DNA sequence: TGCGCCAGCACGAGGATTTACACCGGGGAGCTGTTTTTT.

The chain is built from TRBV6-4 and TRBJ2-1; 9 bases map to TRBD1. The CDR3 has 15 residues. J gave up 7 bases and V 5 bases, and 9 bases lay outside the gene matches. Germline V CDR1 and CDR2: MRHNA, SNTAGT. DNA of the CDR3: TGTGCCAGCAGTATAACAGGGGGCGCAGGGAATGAGCAGTTCTTC. It yields the protein CASSITGGAGNEQFF.

The chain links TRBV5-1 to TRBJ1-4, with TRBD1 identical over 10 bases. Germline CDR1 reads SGHRS; CDR2 reads YFSETQ. Germline trimming cut 3 bases from V and 0 bases from J; bases unmatched to any gene: 2. This CDR3 has 16 amino acids. Here the CDR3 reads CASSSGQGATNEKLFF. DNA of the CDR3: TGCGCCAGCAGCTCCGGACAGGGGGCAACTAATGAAAAACTGTTTTTT. Combining the CDR3 with reference TRBV5-1 and TRBJ1-4 gives the whole variable domain KAGVTQTPRYLIKTRGQQVTLSCSPISGHRSVSWYQQTPGQGLQFLFEYFSETQRNKGNFPGRFSGRQFSNSRSEMNVSTLELGDSALYLCASSSGQGATNEKLFFGSGTQLSVL.

V is TRBV10-1 and J is TRBJ2-5, with TRBD2 matching 11 bases. CDR1 is WNHNN and CDR2 is SYGVQD in the germline V gene (reference sequence). The CDR3 is 16 residues long. Trimming cost V 0 bases and J 4 bases; bases outside gene matches: 4. CDR3 protein: CASSESVAGGRETQYF. The CDR3 DNA reads TGCGCCAGCAGTGAGTCGGTAGCGGGAGGGCGAGAGACCCAGTACTTC.

This clone has just a few counts. DNA of the CDR3: TGTGCCAGCAGCCCGTCCGGGACAAGCTATGGCTACACCTTC. Amino acids: CASSPSGTSYGYTF. This rearrangement joins TRBV7-2 to TRBJ1-2, with D perhaps TRBD1 (6 bases). Trimming took off 5 bases at V and 4 bases at J, with 14 bases between the two ends. This CDR3 spans 14 amino acids. CDR1 SGHTA and CDR2 FQGNSA come from the germline V gene.

In its sample, this clone was seen once. The chain uses TRBV5-1 and TRBJ1-4; weak D call: TRBD1 (5 bases). Germline V gene data show CDR1 as SGHRS and CDR2 as YFSETQ. The CDR3 is 15 residues long. The V end was cut by 6 bases, the J end by 7 bases, with 19 bases between. The CDR3 DNA reads TGCGCCAGCACACCTTCTGGGGACTCGGGTGAAAAACTGTTTTTT. Protein product: CASTPSGDSGEKLFF.

CDR3 sequence reads: CASSWRTGENYGYTF. The DNA of the CDR3 is TGTGCCAGCAGCTGGAGGACAGGGGAAAACTATGGCTACACCTTC. The chain is built from TRBV7-2 and TRBJ1-2; 9 nucleotides agree with TRBD1. The ends lost 4 bases at V and 2 bases at J; junction bases unmatched: 5. Looked up from germline, CDR1 is SGHTA and CDR2 is FQGNSA. CDR3 length: 15 amino acids.

A word on this clone: A junction boundary mismatches the germline segment, possibly from a read error. V usage is TRBV10-3 and J usage is TRBJ2-7; D not resolved. Germline assignment: CDR1 ENHRY and CDR2 SYGVKD. The CDR3 consists of 12 residues. CDR3 protein: CAISESGGPRSF. The CDR3 nucleotides read TGTGCCATCAGTGAGTCAGGTGGGCCACGGTCGTTC.

The chain employs TRBV3-1 (or the pseudogene TRBV3-2) and TRBJ2-3; 7 bases are a match to TRBD2. V gave up 5 bases and J gave up 14 bases; unmatched junction bases: 13. This CDR3 region has 13 residues. CDR1 is LGHDT and CDR2 is YNNKEL in the germline V gene (reference sequence). The DNA for the CDR3 is TGTGCCAGCAGCAACGTGCGCGGGAGTTTCCCGTATTTT. This translates into CASSNVRGSFPYF.

The rearrangement joins TRBV5-1 to TRBJ2-3, with 10 nucleotides matching TRBD2. The CDR3 runs 18 residues. The germline CDR1 and CDR2 sequences are SGHRS and YFSETQ. V was clipped by 0 bases and J by 5 bases; unmatched bases: 12. The DNA for the CDR3 is TGCGCCAGCAGCTTGGATGCTAGCGGGAGTGTTTTTCAAGATACGCAGTATTTT. Translated: CASSLDASGSVFQDTQYF.

In its sample, this clone was seen once. One end of the junction does not line up with germline, which may come from a read error. As DNA, the CDR3 is TGTGCCAGCAGCCTAGCGGGGGGTAACTATGGCTACACCTTC. This encodes CASSLAGGNYGYTF. The chain recombines TRBV7-9 with TRBJ1-2, with D possibly TRBD1 on 5 matching bases. There are 14 residues in the CDR3. The germline gives CDR1 SEHNR, CDR2 FQNEAQ (reference sequence).

This chain connects TRBV11-2 to TRBJ1-1; D is uncertain. The V end was cut by 5 bases, the J end by 5 bases, with 24 bases between. Germline CDR1 is SGHAT and CDR2 is FQNNGV. CDR3 length: 17 residues. The CDR3 DNA follows: TGTGCCAGCAGCCCAACACAAACCCTCTACCGGGAGACTGAAGCTTTCTTT. This codes for CASSPTQTLYRETEAFF.

This clone came up once. The gene calls are TRBV24-1 and TRBJ2-3; no reliable D call. V lost 5 bases and J lost 3, with 5 bases in between. Germline V gene lookup returns CDR1 KGHDR and CDR2 SFDVKD. This CDR3 contains 12 residues. In nucleotides, the CDR3 is TGTGCCACCAGTGCCCGTACAGATACGCAGTATTTT. Amino acid sequence: CATSARTDTQYF.

The chain links TRBV28 to TRBJ1-6; TRBD1 aligns across 8 bases. The V gene's germline CDR1 is MDHEN and CDR2 SYDVKM. The CDR3 sequence is 14 residues long. The V segment lost 2 bases and the J segment 7 bases; nucleotides outside the gene matches: 1. This chain's CDR3 is CASSLDRGNSPLHF. The DNA for the CDR3 is TGTGCCAGCAGTTTAGACAGGGGCAATTCACCCCTCCACTTT.

The rearrangement uses TRBV19 and TRBJ2-6; TRBD2 might be the D (6 bases). V shed 6 bases and J shed 2 bases, with 17 bases lying between them. This CDR3 spans 17 amino acids. Germline-derived CDR1 and CDR2 are LNHDA and SQIVND (reference sequence). For the CDR3, the DNA is TGTGCCAGTAGGCCTCTTACGGGAGTTACTGGGGCCAACGTCCTGACTTTC. Its translation: CASRPLTGVTGANVLTF.

The rearrangement joins TRBV12-1 to TRBJ2-7; the table's D call, TRBD1, has no DNA check behind it. TRBV12-1 counts as a pseudogene. The CDR3 contains 14 residues. The CDR3 reads CASSLGQGAAEQYF. CDR3 sequence (DNA): TGTGCCAGCAGCCTCGGACAGGGGGCGGCCGAGCAGTACTTC.

The rearrangement links TRBV6-5 to TRBJ2-7; 8 positions match TRBD1. The CDR3 has 12 residues. The germline CDR1 and CDR2 sequences are MNHEY and SVGAGI. The V gene end was trimmed by 7 bases and the J gene end by 6 bases; junction bases not matched to a gene: 5. The CDR3 DNA reads as TGTGCCAGCACCCCAGGGGGCAGCGAGCAGTACTTC. Protein sequence: CASTPGGSEQYF.

This chain links TRBV6-5 with TRBJ1-2, with a tentative D call TRBD1 (5 bases). Germline-derived CDR1 and CDR2 are MNHEY and SVGAGI. This CDR3 spans 15 amino acids. V was pared by 0 bases and J by 4 bases, with 12 bases between. In nucleotides, the CDR3 is TGTGCCAGCAGTTACTCGAAGGGGAGGAGCTATGGCTACACCTTC. Protein sequence: CASSYSKGRSYGYTF.

The chain is built from TRBV27 and TRBJ1-5; D unresolved. V was clipped by 5 bases and J by 7 bases, with 18 bases between them. CDR1 is MNHEY, CDR2 SMNVEV, per germline (reference sequence). The length of the CDR3 is 15 residues. This CDR3 is CASSDDILPRQPQHF. In DNA form, the CDR3 reads TGTGCCAGCAGTGACGACATCCTACCCCGGCAGCCCCAGCATTTT.

The V call is TRBV5-1, the J call TRBJ2-6, with no clear D. CDR1 and CDR2 (germline): SGHRS, YFSETQ. This CDR3 has 15 amino acids. V lost 4 bases to trimming and J lost 0 bases, with 8 bases between them. DNA for the CDR3: TGCGCCAGCAGCAATACAAGCTCTGGGGCCAACGTCCTGACTTTC. It codes for CASSNTSSGANVLTF.

This clone appeared a few times. The rearrangement joins TRBV3-1 (or the pseudogene TRBV3-2) to TRBJ1-2, with 8 bases that match TRBD1. This CDR3 region has 12 residues. The germline CDR1 and CDR2 sequences are LGHDT and YNNKEL (reference sequence). Losses at the gene ends were 3 bases for V and 8 bases for J; bases not matched to a gene: 2. The CDR3, as DNA: TGTGCCAGCAGCCAGACAGGGGTGGGCTACACCTTC. Protein: CASSQTGVGYTF.

A single count supports this clone. The chain uses TRBV6-2 or TRBV6-3 and TRBJ1-2; D may be TRBD1 (5 bases). The CDR3 extends over 16 amino acids. The ends were cut back, 4 bases at V and 5 bases at J, with 20 bases in the middle. The germline CDR1 and CDR2 sequences are MNHEY and SVGEGT. The CDR3 is CASSWRGGNLAYGYTF. The CDR3 DNA is TGTGCCAGCAGTTGGAGGGGAGGGAATCTTGCGTATGGCTACACCTTC.

The gene calls are TRBV5-8 and TRBJ2-7; D not certain. CDR1 and CDR2 (germline): SGHTS, YDEGEE. V dropped 1 base and J dropped 4 bases, with 21 bases sitting between them. This CDR3 has 17 amino acids. The CDR3 region has the DNA TGTGCCAGCAGCTTGTTAATGTTTTTGTTACCAACTTACGAGCAGTACTTC. It translates to CASSLLMFLLPTYEQYF.

The rearrangement links TRBV19 to TRBJ1-5; D unresolved. CDR1 is LNHDA and CDR2 is SQIVND in the germline V gene (reference sequence). The CDR3 contains 13 residues. The germline V and J ends were trimmed by 2 bases and 4 bases, with 6 bases remaining between them. CDR3 sequence (DNA): TGTGCCAGTAGTATAAGCGCAAATCAGCCCCAGCATTTT. It specifies CASSISANQPQHF.

This chain links TRBV18 with TRBJ2-2; TRBD2 matches 14 bases. The germline V gene encodes CDR1 KGHSH and CDR2 LQKENI. V lost 3 bases and J lost 5; bases outside the gene matches: 5. There are 17 residues in the CDR3. CDR3 protein: CASSPGLAGVRTGELFF. CDR3 DNA sequence: TGTGCCAGCTCACCGGGACTAGCGGGAGTGCGAACCGGGGAGCTGTTTTTT.

CDR3 bases: TGTGCCAGCAGTTACCCGAGTGGGACAGGGAGGAGGGAGACCCAGTACTTC. Protein product: CASSYPSGTGRRETQYF. V usage is TRBV6-2 or TRBV6-3 and J usage is TRBJ2-5; 9 nucleotides agree with TRBD1. From germline, CDR1 is MNHEY and CDR2 SVGEGT. The J segment lost 5 bases and the V segment lost 2 bases, leaving 12 bases of the junction unmatched. The CDR3 runs to 17 residues.